The 2 T cell receptor beta chains below come from one sample, sequenced in a study of blood T cell dynamics during melanoma immunotherapy. As to time point: week 3, after first cycle of checkpoint inhibitor. Generated by immunoSEQ multiplex PCR, the TCRdb table keeps only in-frame clones and is missing some. The sample has about 28,000 clones, approximately 83% seen once. The source material was blood, sampled from a patient treated with checkpoint blockade. Receptors were obtained from a human donor with melanoma.

This chain links TRBV4-1 with TRBJ2-1; 11 bases line up with TRBD2. Germline values: CDR1 MGHRA, CDR2 YSYEKL. Trimming took 2 bases from V and 0 from J; bases not matched to a gene: 9. The CDR3 covers 19 residues. This CDR3 is CASSQRLAGGSSSYNEQFF. The CDR3 DNA is TGCGCCAGCAGCCAACGGCTAGCGGGAGGCTCGAGCTCCTACAATGAGCAGTTCTTC.

This chain uses TRBV4-1 with TRBJ2-7; 10 bases match TRBD2. This CDR3 is 15 amino acids long. Germline V gene data show CDR1 as MGHRA and CDR2 as YSYEKL. With V trimmed by 1 base and J by 2 bases, 2 bases remained unmatched. The CDR3 region is CASSQALAGAYEQYF. DNA for the CDR3: TGCGCCAGCAGCCAAGCGCTAGCGGGGGCCTACGAGCAGTACTTC.